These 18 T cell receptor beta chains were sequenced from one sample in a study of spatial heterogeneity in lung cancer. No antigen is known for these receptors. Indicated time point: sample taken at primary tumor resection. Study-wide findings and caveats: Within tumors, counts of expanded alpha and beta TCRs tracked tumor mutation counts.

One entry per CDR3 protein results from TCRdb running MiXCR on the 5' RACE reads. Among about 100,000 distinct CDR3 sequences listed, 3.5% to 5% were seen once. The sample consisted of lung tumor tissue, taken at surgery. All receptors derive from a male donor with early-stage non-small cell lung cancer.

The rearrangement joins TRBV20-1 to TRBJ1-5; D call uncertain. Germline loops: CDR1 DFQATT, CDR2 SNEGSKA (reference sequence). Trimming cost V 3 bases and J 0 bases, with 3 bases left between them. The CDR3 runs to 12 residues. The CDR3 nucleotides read TGCAGTGCTAGGGCTAGCAATCAGCCCCAGCATTTT. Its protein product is CSARASNQPQHF.

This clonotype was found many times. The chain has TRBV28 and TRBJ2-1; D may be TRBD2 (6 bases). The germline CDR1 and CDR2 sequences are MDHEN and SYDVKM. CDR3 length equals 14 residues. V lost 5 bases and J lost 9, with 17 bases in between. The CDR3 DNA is TGTGCCAGCAGTCTGCGACTACTAGCTATTGAGCAGTTCTTC. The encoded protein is CASSLRLLAIEQFF.

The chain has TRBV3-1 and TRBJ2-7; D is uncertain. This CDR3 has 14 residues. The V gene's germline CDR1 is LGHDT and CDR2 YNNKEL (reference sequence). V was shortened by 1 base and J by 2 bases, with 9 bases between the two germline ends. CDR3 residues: CASSQGLGAYEQYF. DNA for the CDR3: TGTGCCAGCAGCCAAGGTCTTGGTGCCTACGAGCAGTACTTC.

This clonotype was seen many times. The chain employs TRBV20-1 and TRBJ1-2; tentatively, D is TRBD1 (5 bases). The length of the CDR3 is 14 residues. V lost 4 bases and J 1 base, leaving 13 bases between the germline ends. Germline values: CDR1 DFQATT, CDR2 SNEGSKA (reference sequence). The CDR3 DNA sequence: TGCAGTGCTACAACTCCAGGGTATAACTATGGCTACACCTTC. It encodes CSATTPGYNYGYTF.

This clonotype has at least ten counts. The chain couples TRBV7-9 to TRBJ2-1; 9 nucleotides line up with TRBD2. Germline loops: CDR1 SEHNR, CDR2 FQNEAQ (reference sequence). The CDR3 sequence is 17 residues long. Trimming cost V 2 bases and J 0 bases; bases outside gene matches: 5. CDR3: CASSLPSGIISYNEQFF. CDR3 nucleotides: TGTGCCAGCAGCTTACCTAGCGGGATTATCTCCTACAATGAGCAGTTCTTC. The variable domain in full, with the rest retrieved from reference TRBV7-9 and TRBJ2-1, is DTGVSQNPRHKITKRGQNVTFRCDPISEHNRLYWYRQTLGQGPEFLTYFQNEAQLEKSRLLSDRFSAERPKGSFSTLEIQRTEQGDSAMYLCASSLPSGIISYNEQFFGPGTRLTVL.

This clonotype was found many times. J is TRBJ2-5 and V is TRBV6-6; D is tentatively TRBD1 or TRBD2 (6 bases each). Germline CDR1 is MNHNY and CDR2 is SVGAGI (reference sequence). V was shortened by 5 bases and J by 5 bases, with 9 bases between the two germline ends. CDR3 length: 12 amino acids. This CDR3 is CASSQGGETQYF. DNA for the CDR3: TGTGCCAGCAGTCAAGGGGGGGAGACCCAGTACTTC.

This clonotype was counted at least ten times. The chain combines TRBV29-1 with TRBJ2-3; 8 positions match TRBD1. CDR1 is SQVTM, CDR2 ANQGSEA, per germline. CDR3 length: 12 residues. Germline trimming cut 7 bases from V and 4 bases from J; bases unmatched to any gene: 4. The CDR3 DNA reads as TGCAGCGCAGGACAGGGACCAGATACGCAGTATTTT. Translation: CSAGQGPDTQYF.

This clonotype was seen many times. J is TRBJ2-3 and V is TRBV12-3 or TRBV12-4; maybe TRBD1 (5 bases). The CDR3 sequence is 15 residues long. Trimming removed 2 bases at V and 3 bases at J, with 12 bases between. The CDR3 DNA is TGTGCCAGCAGTTTAAGGATTCAGGGTACAGATACGCAGTATTTT. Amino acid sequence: CASSLRIQGTDTQYF.

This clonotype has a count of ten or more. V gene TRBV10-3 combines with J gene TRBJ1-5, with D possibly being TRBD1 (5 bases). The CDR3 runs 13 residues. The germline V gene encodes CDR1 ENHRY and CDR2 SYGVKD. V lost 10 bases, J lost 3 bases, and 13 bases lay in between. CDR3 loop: CATRTNLNQPQHF. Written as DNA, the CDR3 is TGTGCCACCAGGACAAACCTCAATCAGCCCCAGCATTTT.

CDR3 sequence reads: CSAGLSGWDNSPLHF. CDR3 nucleotide sequence: TGCAGTGCTGGCTTATCGGGGTGGGATAATTCACCCCTCCACTTT. This rearrangement joins TRBV20-1 to TRBJ1-6; no firm D call. V was trimmed by 5 bases and J by 5 bases, leaving 16 bases between them. The CDR3 consists of 15 residues. Germline V CDR1 and CDR2: DFQATT, SNEGSKA (reference sequence).

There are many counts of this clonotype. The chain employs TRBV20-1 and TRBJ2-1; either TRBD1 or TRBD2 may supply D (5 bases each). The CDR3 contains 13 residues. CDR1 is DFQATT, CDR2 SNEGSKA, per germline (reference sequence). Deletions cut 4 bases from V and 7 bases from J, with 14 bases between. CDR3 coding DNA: TGCAGTGCTATTGTCGGGACGGGGAATGAGCAGTTCTTC. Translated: CSAIVGTGNEQFF.

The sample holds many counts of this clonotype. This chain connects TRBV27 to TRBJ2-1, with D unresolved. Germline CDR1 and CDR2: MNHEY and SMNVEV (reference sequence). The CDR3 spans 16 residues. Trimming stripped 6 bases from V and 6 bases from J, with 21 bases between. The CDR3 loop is CASSPPRSQPGNEQFF. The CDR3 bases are TGTGCCAGCAGCCCCCCAAGGTCACAACCCGGCAATGAGCAGTTCTTC.

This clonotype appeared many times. The CDR3 reads CASSQGSGYEWAQYF. In DNA, the CDR3 is TGCGCCAGCAGCCAGGGTAGCGGGTATGAATGGGCGCAGTACTTC. The chain couples TRBV4-1 to TRBJ2-7; TRBD2 matches at 7 bases. J was trimmed by 9 bases and V by 3 bases; bases with no gene match: 14. CDR3 length equals 15 residues. The germline CDR1 and CDR2 sequences are MGHRA and YSYEKL.

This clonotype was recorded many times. The CDR3 reads CASSPKVRGSGNTIYF. In DNA form, the CDR3 reads TGTGCCAGCAGCCCCAAAGTTAGGGGGAGCGGAAACACCATATATTTT. The rearrangement uses TRBV7-2 and TRBJ1-3; tentative D call: TRBD1 (6 bases). The germline V gene encodes CDR1 SGHTA and CDR2 FQGNSA. The CDR3 covers 16 residues. The V end was cut by 5 bases, the J end by 4 bases, with 18 bases between.

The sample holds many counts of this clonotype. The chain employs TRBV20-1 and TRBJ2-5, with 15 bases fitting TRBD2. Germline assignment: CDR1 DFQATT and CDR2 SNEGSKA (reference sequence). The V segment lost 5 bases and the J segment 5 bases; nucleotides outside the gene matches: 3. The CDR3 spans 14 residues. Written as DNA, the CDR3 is TGCAGTGCTTGGACTAGCGGGGGGGGCGAGACCCAGTACTTC. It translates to CSAWTSGGGETQYF.

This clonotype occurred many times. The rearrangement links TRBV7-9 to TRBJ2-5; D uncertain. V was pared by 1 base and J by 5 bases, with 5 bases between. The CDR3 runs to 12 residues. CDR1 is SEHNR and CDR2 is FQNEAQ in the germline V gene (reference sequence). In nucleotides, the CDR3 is TGTGCCAGCAGCTTAGGAGTGGAGACCCAGTACTTC. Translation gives CASSLGVETQYF.

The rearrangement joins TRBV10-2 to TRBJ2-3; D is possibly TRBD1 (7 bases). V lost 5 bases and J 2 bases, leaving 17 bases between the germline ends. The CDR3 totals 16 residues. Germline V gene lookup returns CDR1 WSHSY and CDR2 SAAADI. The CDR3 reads CASSSEGAGNTDTQYF. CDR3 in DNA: TGCGCCAGCAGTTCCGAGGGGGCGGGAAACACAGATACGCAGTATTTT.

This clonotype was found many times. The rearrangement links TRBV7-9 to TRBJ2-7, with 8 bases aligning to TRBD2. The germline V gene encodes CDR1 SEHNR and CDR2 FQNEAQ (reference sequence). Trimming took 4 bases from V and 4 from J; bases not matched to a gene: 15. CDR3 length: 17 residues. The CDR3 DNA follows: TGTGCCAGCAGCTCGCCCCGTTTAGCGGGAAAGGTGTACGAGCAGTACTTC. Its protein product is CASSSPRLAGKVYEQYF.